These T cell receptor beta chains were read from a single sample in a study of T cell changes during pregnancy in multiple sclerosis. Only in-frame clones appear in the TCRdb table, and some are missing; sequencing was by immunoSEQ multiplex PCR. The data show tens of thousands of clones, around 92% seen once. The sequenced sample was CD4+ T cells from peripheral blood mononuclear cells, obtained in the second trimester of pregnancy. The receptor source for this set is a female donor with multiple sclerosis, enrolled in a pregnancy study. The CDR3 runs from the conserved cysteine through the conserved F or W. Each record gives: V gene, D gene, J gene, CDR3 protein. A D gene is named only where the DNA matches it firmly.

v_gene: TRBV29-1; d_gene: TRBD1; j_gene: TRBJ2-5; CDR3aa: CSARQGAEETQYF
v_gene: TRBV29-1; d_gene: TRBD1; j_gene: TRBJ1-1; CDR3aa: CSVEDRGRGNTEAFF
v_gene: TRBV10-3; d_gene: .; j_gene: TRBJ1-5; CDR3aa: CAISGSGMANQPQHF
v_gene: TRBV6-5; d_gene: .; j_gene: TRBJ1-2; CDR3aa: CASSYQGAFGYTF
v_gene: TRBV5-5; d_gene: .; j_gene: TRBJ1-2; CDR3aa: CASSLVTANYGYTF
v_gene: TRBV30; d_gene: .; j_gene: TRBJ2-2; CDR3aa: CAWSGREHTGELFF
v_gene: TRBV7-9; d_gene: TRBD1; j_gene: TRBJ2-7; CDR3aa: CASSQWTGGYEQYF
v_gene: TRBV5-1; d_gene: TRBD1; j_gene: TRBJ2-7; CDR3aa: CASSWDRSSYEQYF
v_gene: TRBV6-5; d_gene: .; j_gene: TRBJ1-1; CDR3aa: CASSYRGDMNTEAFF
v_gene: TRBV7-2; d_gene: .; j_gene: TRBJ1-2; CDR3aa: CASSFSGSINYGYTF
v_gene: TRBV5-1; d_gene: TRBD2; j_gene: TRBJ2-7; CDR3aa: CASSERDGGSYEQYF
v_gene: TRBV7-9; d_gene: .; j_gene: TRBJ2-3; CDR3aa: CASSPTRAAADTQYF
v_gene: TRBV7-9; d_gene: .; j_gene: TRBJ2-1; CDR3aa: CASSLEAGDEQFF
v_gene: TRBV19; d_gene: .; j_gene: TRBJ2-3; CDR3aa: CASSIGTKDTQYF
v_gene: TRBV19; d_gene: TRBD1; j_gene: TRBJ1-5; CDR3aa: CASTRRQGGTTYSNQPQHF
v_gene: TRBV5-6; d_gene: .; j_gene: TRBJ1-1; CDR3aa: CASSLTGGLNTEAFF
v_gene: TRBV27; d_gene: .; j_gene: TRBJ2-1; CDR3aa: CASSISFLPNNEQFF
v_gene: TRBV27; d_gene: TRBD2; j_gene: TRBJ2-5; CDR3aa: CASSLFSGRGGETQYF
v_gene: TRBV19; d_gene: TRBD2; j_gene: TRBJ2-7; CDR3aa: CASSMPSGGRASEQYF
v_gene: TRBV7-3; d_gene: TRBD2; j_gene: TRBJ2-3; CDR3aa: CASSLSGGAGTDTQYF
v_gene: TRBV9; d_gene: TRBD1; j_gene: TRBJ1-1; CDR3aa: CASSDLQGAQGKAFF